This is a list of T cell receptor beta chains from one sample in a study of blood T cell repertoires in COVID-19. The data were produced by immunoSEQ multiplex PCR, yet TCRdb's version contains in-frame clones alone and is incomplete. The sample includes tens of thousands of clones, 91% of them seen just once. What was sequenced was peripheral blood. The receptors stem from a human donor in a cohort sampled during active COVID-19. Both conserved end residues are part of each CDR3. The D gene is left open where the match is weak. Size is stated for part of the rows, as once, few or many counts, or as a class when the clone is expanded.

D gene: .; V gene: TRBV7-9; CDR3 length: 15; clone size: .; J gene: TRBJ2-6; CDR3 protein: CASSLTASGANVLTF; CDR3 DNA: TGTGCCAGCAGCTTGACAGCCTCTGGGGCCAACGTCCTGACTTTC
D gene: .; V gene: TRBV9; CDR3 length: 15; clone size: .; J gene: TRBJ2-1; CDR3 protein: CASSDGQLRNNEQFF; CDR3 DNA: TGTGCCAGCAGCGACGGACAGCTACGGAACAATGAGCAGTTCTTC
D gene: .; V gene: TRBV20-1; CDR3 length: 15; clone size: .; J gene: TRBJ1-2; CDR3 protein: CSASGGTVLLSGYTF; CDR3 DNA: TGCAGTGCTAGTGGTGGTACGGTTCTTCTTAGTGGCTACACCTTC
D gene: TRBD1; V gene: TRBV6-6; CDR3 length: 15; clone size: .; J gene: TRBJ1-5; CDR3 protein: CASSYQGQGNQPQHF; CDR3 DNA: TGTGCCAGCAGTTACCAGGGACAGGGGAATCAGCCCCAGCATTTT
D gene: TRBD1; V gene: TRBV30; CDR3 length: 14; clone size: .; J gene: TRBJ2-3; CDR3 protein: CAWSQQGKTDTQYF; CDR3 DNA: TGTGCCTGGAGTCAACAGGGGAAAACAGATACGCAGTATTTT
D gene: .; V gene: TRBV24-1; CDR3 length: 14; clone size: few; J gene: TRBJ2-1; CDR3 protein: CATSAGGLYNEQFF; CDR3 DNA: TGTGCCACCAGTGCGGGGGGCCTCTACAATGAGCAGTTCTTC
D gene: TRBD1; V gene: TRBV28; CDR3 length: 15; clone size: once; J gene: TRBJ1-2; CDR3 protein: CASRETGVLSGGYTF; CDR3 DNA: TGTGCCAGCAGGGAGACAGGGGTATTATCGGGTGGCTACACCTTC
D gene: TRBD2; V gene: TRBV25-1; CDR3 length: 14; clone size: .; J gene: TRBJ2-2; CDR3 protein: CASSRAGGNGELFF; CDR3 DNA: TGTGCCAGCAGTCGTGCGGGGGGCAACGGGGAGCTGTTTTTT
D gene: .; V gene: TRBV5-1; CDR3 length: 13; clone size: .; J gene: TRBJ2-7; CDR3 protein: CASSSSAGYEQYF; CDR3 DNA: TGCGCCAGCAGCTCCTCTGCAGGGTACGAGCAGTACTTC
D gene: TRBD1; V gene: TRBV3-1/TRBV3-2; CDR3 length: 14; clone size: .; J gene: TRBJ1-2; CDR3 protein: CASSPRDRWHGYTF; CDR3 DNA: TGTGCCAGCAGCCCCCGGGACAGGTGGCATGGCTACACCTTC
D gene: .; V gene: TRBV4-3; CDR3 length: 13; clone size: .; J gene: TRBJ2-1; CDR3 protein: CASSQDSYNEQFF; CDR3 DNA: TGCGCCAGCAGCCAAGACAGCTACAATGAGCAGTTCTTC
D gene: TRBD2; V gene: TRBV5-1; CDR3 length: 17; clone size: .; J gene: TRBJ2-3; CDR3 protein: CASSLFDPGGRTDTQYF; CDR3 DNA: TGCGCCAGCAGCCTATTTGACCCGGGGGGGCGGACAGATACGCAGTATTTT
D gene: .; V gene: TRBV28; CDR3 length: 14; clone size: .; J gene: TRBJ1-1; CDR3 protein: CASSLYGGIAEAFF; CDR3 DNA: TGTGCCAGCAGTTTATATGGGGGGATCGCTGAAGCTTTCTTT
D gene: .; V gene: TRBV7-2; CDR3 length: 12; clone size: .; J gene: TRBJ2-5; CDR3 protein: CASSLDRETQYF; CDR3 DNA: TGTGCCAGCAGCTTAGACCGGGAGACCCAGTACTTC
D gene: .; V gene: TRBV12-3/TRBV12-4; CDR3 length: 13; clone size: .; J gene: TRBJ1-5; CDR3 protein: CASSPSTYQPQHF; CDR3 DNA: TGTGCCAGCAGTCCTTCGACTTATCAGCCCCAGCATTTT
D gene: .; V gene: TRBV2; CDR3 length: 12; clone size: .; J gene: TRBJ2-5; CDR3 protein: CASSRGGETQYF; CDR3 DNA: TGTGCCAGCAGTAGGGGTGGGGAGACCCAGTACTTC
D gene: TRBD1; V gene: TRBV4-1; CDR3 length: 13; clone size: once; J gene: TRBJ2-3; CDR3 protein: CASSQEIGTAQYF; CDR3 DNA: TGCGCCAGCAGCCAAGAAATCGGGACAGCTCAGTATTTT
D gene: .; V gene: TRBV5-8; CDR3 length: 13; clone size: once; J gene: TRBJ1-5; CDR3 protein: CATSRDSNQPQHF; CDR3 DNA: TGTGCCACCTCCAGGGATAGCAATCAGCCCCAGCATTTT
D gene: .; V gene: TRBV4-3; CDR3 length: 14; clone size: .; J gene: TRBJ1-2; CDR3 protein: CASSQDVHTYGYTF; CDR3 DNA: TGCGCCAGCAGCCAAGATGTACATACCTATGGCTACACCTTC
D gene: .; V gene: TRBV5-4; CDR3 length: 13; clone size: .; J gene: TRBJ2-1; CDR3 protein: CASRRDNYNEQFF; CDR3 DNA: TGTGCCAGCAGACGGGACAACTACAATGAGCAGTTCTTC
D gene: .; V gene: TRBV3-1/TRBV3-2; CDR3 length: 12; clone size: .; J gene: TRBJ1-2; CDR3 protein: CASSIQDYGYTF; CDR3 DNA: TGTGCCAGCAGCATACAAGACTATGGCTACACCTTC
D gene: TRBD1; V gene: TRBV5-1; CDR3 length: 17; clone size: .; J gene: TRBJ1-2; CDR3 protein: CASSGRTGWDGVNGYTF; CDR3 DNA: TGCGCCAGCAGCGGAAGGACAGGGTGGGACGGGGTTAATGGCTACACCTTC
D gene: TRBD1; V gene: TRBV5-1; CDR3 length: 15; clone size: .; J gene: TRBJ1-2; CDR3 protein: CASSQVPGTGIGYTF; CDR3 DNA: TGCGCCAGCAGCCAGGTTCCTGGGACAGGGATCGGCTACACCTTC
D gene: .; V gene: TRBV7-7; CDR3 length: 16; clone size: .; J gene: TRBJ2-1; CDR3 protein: CASSLGYGYSYNEQFF; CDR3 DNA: TGTGCTAGCAGCTTAGGGTACGGGTATTCCTACAATGAGCAGTTCTTC
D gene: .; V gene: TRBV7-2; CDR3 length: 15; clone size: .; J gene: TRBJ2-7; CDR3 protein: CASSAGVSGVYEQYF; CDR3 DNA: TGTGCCAGCAGCGCTGGGGTTAGCGGAGTCTACGAGCAGTACTTC
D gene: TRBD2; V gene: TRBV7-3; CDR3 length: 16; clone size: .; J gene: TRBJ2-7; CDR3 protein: CASSLTSTSGGYEQYF; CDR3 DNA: TGTGCCAGCAGCTTAACGTCGACTAGCGGGGGTTACGAGCAGTACTTC
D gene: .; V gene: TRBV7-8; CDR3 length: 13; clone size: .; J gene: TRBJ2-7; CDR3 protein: CASSLRGQSEQYF; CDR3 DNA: TGTGCCAGCAGCTTACGGGGACAAAGCGAGCAGTACTTC
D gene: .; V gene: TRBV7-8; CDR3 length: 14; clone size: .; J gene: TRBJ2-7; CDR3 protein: CASSLLPGAYEQYF; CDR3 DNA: TGTGCCAGCAGCTTACTTCCAGGGGCCTACGAGCAGTACTTC
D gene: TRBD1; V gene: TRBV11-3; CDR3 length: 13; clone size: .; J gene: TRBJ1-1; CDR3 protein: CASSRDRGAEAFF; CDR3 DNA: TGTGCCAGCAGTCGAGACAGGGGGGCTGAAGCTTTCTTT
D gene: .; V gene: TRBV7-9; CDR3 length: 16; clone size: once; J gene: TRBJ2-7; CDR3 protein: CASSPTFDGGLYEQYF; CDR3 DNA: TGTGCCAGCAGCCCCACATTTGACGGAGGCCTCTACGAGCAGTACTTC
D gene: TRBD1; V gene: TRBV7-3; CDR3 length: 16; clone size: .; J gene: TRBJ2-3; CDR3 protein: CASSSTGGQATDTQYF; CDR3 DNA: TGTGCCAGCAGCTCGACAGGGGGCCAGGCGACAGATACGCAGTATTTT